Listed here are 28 T cell receptor beta chains from one sample, sequenced in a study of control samples from healthy donors and cancer patients. TCRdb's table, derived via immunoSEQ multiplex PCR, lists solely in-frame clones and lacks some. The table records about 130,000 clones, around 90% of them present only once. Source material: blood. These receptors all stem from a man aged 18 to 29 in good health.

The chain couples TRBV5-1 to TRBJ1-2; the match to TRBD1 covers 7 bases. The CDR3 has 13 amino acids. V lost 7 bases, J lost 4 bases, and 7 bases stayed unmatched. Germline-derived CDR1 and CDR2 are SGHRS and YFSETQ. Here the CDR3 reads CASRQRGLYGYTF. The CDR3 region has the DNA TGCGCCAGCCGCCAAAGGGGGCTCTATGGCTACACCTTC.

The J gene is TRBJ1-2, the V gene TRBV19; D gene ambiguous. The germline V and J ends were trimmed by 0 bases and 4 bases, with 6 bases remaining between them. The CDR3 extends over 13 amino acids. CDR1 LNHDA and CDR2 SQIVND come from the germline V gene (reference sequence). The CDR3 DNA sequence: TGTGCCAGTAGTATAGATCCGCTCTATGGCTACACCTTC. It is translated as CASSIDPLYGYTF.

The J gene is TRBJ2-7, the V gene TRBV30; TRBD1 aligns across 7 bases. Per germline, CDR1 GTSNPN and CDR2 SVGIG (reference sequence). The CDR3 covers 12 residues. Trimming at V came to 6 bases and at J to 7 bases, leaving 9 bases not matched to a gene. CDR3 nucleotides: TGTGCCTGCCATGACAGGGCGGGTGAGCAGTACTTC. As protein: CACHDRAGEQYF.

The CDR3 sequence is CASSKSNTGYTEAFF. The CDR3 DNA reads as TGCGCCAGCAGCAAGAGTAACACGGGATATACTGAAGCTTTCTTT. J is TRBJ1-1 and V is TRBV5-1; D unclear. Per germline, CDR1 SGHRS and CDR2 YFSETQ. There are 15 residues in the CDR3. V lost 4 bases and J lost 5, with 18 bases in between.

This CDR3 is CASSDRDVSYEQYF. CDR3 sequence (DNA): TGTGCCAGTAGTGATCGGGACGTCTCCTACGAGCAGTACTTC. The rearrangement uses TRBV19 and TRBJ2-7; the D gene could be TRBD1 or TRBD2 (5 bases each). There are 14 residues in the CDR3. V lost 5 bases and J 0 bases, leaving 11 bases between the germline ends. Germline CDR1 and CDR2: LNHDA and SQIVND (reference sequence).

Here the CDR3 DNA reads TGCGCCAGCAGCTTGGGATCTAGCGGGGGAGACAATGAGCAGTTCTTC. Translated, it gives CASSLGSSGGDNEQFF. The V gene is TRBV5-1, the J gene TRBJ2-1, with TRBD2 matching 10 bases. Germline V gene lookup returns CDR1 SGHRS and CDR2 YFSETQ. The CDR3 has 16 residues. With 0 bases clipped from V and 5 bases from J, the junction kept 5 bases outside the gene matches.

The chain has TRBV27 and TRBJ2-1, with TRBD1 matching 9 bases. V lost 8 bases, J lost 8 bases, and 7 bases stayed unmatched. The CDR3 length is 13 residues. Germline V gives CDR1 MNHEY, CDR2 SMNVEV (reference sequence). This chain's CDR3 is CASAKQGADEQFF. CDR3 in DNA: TGTGCCAGCGCCAAACAGGGGGCCGATGAGCAGTTCTTC.

The rearrangement links TRBV3-1 (or the pseudogene TRBV3-2) to TRBJ1-6, with unresolved D. V was trimmed by 3 bases and J by 3 bases, leaving 9 bases between them. Per germline, CDR1 LGHDT and CDR2 YNNKEL (reference sequence). The CDR3 contains 15 residues. The CDR3 sequence: CASSQRASYNSPLHF. For the CDR3, the DNA is TGTGCCAGCAGCCAGCGGGCCAGCTATAATTCACCCCTCCACTTT.

The chain employs TRBV19 and TRBJ1-2, with D possibly matching TRBD1 (5 bases). V lost 5 bases and J lost 8, with 12 bases in between. This CDR3 is built from 12 residues. Germline lookup yields CDR1 LNHDA and CDR2 SQIVND (reference sequence). The CDR3 sequence is CASSFAGDGYTF. Written as DNA, the CDR3 is TGTGCCAGTAGTTTTGCTGGGGACGGCTACACCTTC.

V and J are TRBV7-9 and TRBJ1-1; D uncertain. The V end was cut by 8 bases, the J end by 4 bases, with 17 bases between. The germline V gene encodes CDR1 SEHNR and CDR2 FQNEAQ (reference sequence). The CDR3 sequence is 14 residues long. CDR3 sequence reads: CASGPVSIFTEAFF. CDR3 nucleotide sequence: TGTGCCAGCGGCCCCGTCAGCATATTCACTGAAGCTTTCTTT.

The chain is built from TRBV18 and TRBJ2-2; D not resolved. This CDR3 contains 14 residues. The V gene lost 4 bases and the J gene lost 0 bases, with 6 bases spanning the gap. The germline gives CDR1 KGHSH, CDR2 LQKENI. The CDR3 bases are TGTGCCAGCTCACGCGTGACGAACACCGGGGAGCTGTTTTTT. Encoded protein: CASSRVTNTGELFF.

The V call is TRBV7-9, the J call TRBJ2-7; tentatively, D is TRBD1 (6 bases). The V end was cut by 5 bases, the J end by 5 bases, with 19 bases between. Germline values: CDR1 SEHNR, CDR2 FQNEAQ (reference sequence). This CDR3 spans 15 amino acids. CDR3 loop: CASSTPGHLPNEQYF. The CDR3 nucleotides are TGTGCCAGCAGCACTCCGGGACACCTACCCAACGAGCAGTACTTC.

The chain carries TRBV4-1 and TRBJ2-5; no definite D call. Germline values: CDR1 MGHRA, CDR2 YSYEKL. The CDR3 loop spans 13 amino acids. V was shortened by 1 base and J by 4 bases, with 7 bases between the two germline ends. The CDR3 nucleotides read TGCGCCAGCAGCCAAGCTCTACCAGAGACCCAGTACTTC. Protein product: CASSQALPETQYF.

In this sample, this clone is medium-sized (0.01 to 0.1%). The chain employs TRBV20-1 and TRBJ1-5, with 8 bases identical to TRBD1. The CDR3 is 14 residues long. Germline V gene lookup returns CDR1 DFQATT and CDR2 SNEGSKA (reference sequence). The ends lost 3 bases at V and 7 bases at J; junction bases unmatched: 8. The CDR3 nucleotides are TGCAGTGCTAGTGGGACAGGCCTCGGGCAGCCCCAGCATTTT. Translation gives CSASGTGLGQPQHF.

This chain joins TRBV28 and TRBJ1-1; D remains ambiguous. V was trimmed by 2 bases and J by 0 bases, leaving 7 bases between them. This CDR3 contains 14 residues. Looked up from germline, CDR1 is MDHEN and CDR2 is SYDVKM. CDR3 nucleotide sequence: TGTGCCAGCAGTTTAACGGTCATGAACACTGAAGCTTTCTTT. The encoded protein is CASSLTVMNTEAFF.

V and J are TRBV5-4 and TRBJ2-5; no definite D call. Germline CDR1 is SGHNT and CDR2 is YYREEE (reference sequence). The CDR3 extends over 12 amino acids. Deletions cut 4 bases from V and 2 bases from J, with 6 bases between. CDR3 bases: TGTGCCAGCAGCCCAGGACAAGAGACCCAGTACTTC. Its translation: CASSPGQETQYF.

The rearrangement links TRBV28 to TRBJ1-4, with D unclear. This CDR3 spans 14 amino acids. Trimming removed 6 bases at V and 1 base at J, with 9 bases between. Per the germline V gene, CDR1 is MDHEN and CDR2 is SYDVKM. The CDR3 DNA is TGTGCCAGCAGCGGACCGAGAACTAATGAAAAACTGTTTTTT. Translated, it gives CASSGPRTNEKLFF. Complete variable domain (other parts from reference TRBV28 and TRBJ1-4): DVKVTQSSRYLVKRTGEKVFLECVQDMDHENMFWYRQDPGLGLRLIYFSYDVKMKEKGDIPEGYSVSREKKERFSLILESASTNQTSMYLCASSGPRTNEKLFFGSGTQLSVL.

This clone was seen only once. V gene TRBV5-1 combines with J gene TRBJ1-1, with TRBD1 as a possible D gene (5 bases). Deletions cut 3 bases from V and 1 base from J, with 16 bases between. The length of the CDR3 is 16 residues. CDR1 SGHRS and CDR2 YFSETQ come from the germline V gene. CDR3 loop: CASSWGDEVRNTEAFF. CDR3 in DNA: TGCGCCAGCAGCTGGGGGGATGAGGTGAGGAACACTGAAGCTTTCTTT.

V and J are TRBV29-1 and TRBJ2-3, with D possibly matching TRBD2 (6 bases). Germline values: CDR1 SQVTM, CDR2 ANQGSEA. This CDR3 region has 15 residues. The germline V and J ends were trimmed by 7 bases and 1 base, with 18 bases remaining between them. CDR3 in amino acids: CSAAHLGGGTDTQYF. For the CDR3, the DNA is TGCAGCGCCGCCCACTTGGGAGGTGGCACAGATACGCAGTATTTT.

The V gene is TRBV7-2, the J gene TRBJ2-7; 12 bases align to TRBD2. After removal of 0 bases from V and 3 bases from J, the junction contained 3 bases not matched to a gene. Germline CDR1 reads SGHTA; CDR2 reads FQGNSA. The CDR3 loop spans 16 amino acids. The chain's CDR3 is CASSLATSGSIYEQYV. For the CDR3, the DNA is TGTGCCAGCAGCTTAGCGACTAGCGGGAGTATCTACGAGCAGTACGTC.

The J gene is TRBJ1-3, the V gene TRBV5-1, with 8 bases aligning to TRBD1. This CDR3 is built from 18 residues. From germline, CDR1 is SGHRS and CDR2 YFSETQ. With V trimmed by 1 base and J by 2 bases, 11 bases remained unmatched. In DNA form, the CDR3 reads TGCGCCAGCAGCTTGTCGAGGACAGGGTCAAGTGCTGGAAACACCATATATTTT. It yields the protein CASSLSRTGSSAGNTIYF.

The CDR3 here is CSVDWGLAGAQEQFF. The CDR3 bases are TGCAGCGTGGACTGGGGACTAGCGGGAGCCCAAGAGCAGTTCTTC. This rearrangement joins TRBV29-1 to TRBJ2-1, with 14 nucleotides matching TRBD2. V shed 6 bases and J 10 bases; nucleotides not matched to a gene: 11. The CDR3 consists of 15 residues. Germline lookup yields CDR1 SQVTM and CDR2 ANQGSEA.

In its sample, this clone was seen a few times. The rearrangement joins TRBV5-1 to TRBJ2-1; tentative D call: TRBD2 (6 bases). Germline V gene data show CDR1 as SGHRS and CDR2 as YFSETQ. The CDR3 has 15 amino acids. V lost 5 bases, J lost 5 bases, and 17 bases lay in between. CDR3 DNA: TGCGCCAGCAGGTCCTCCGCGGGGAACAACAATGAGCAGTTCTTC. This translates into CASRSSAGNNNEQFF.

The gene calls are TRBV11-1 and TRBJ1-6, with no clear D. Germline V lookup: CDR1 SGHAT, CDR2 FQDESV (reference sequence). The CDR3 is made up of 13 amino acids. The ends were cut back, 3 bases at V and 9 bases at J, with 9 bases in the middle. In nucleotides, the CDR3 is TGTGCCAGCAGCTTGTCCGACGGTTCACCCCTCCACTTT. It is translated as CASSLSDGSPLHF.

The chain combines TRBV3-1 (or the pseudogene TRBV3-2) with TRBJ1-5; D possibly corresponds to TRBD1 (5 bases). From germline, CDR1 is LGHDT and CDR2 YNNKEL (reference sequence). The CDR3 loop spans 15 amino acids. With 4 bases removed from V and 3 bases from J, the gap between germline ends came to 13 bases. The CDR3 region is CASSPTDSYNQPQHF. In DNA form, the CDR3 reads TGTGCCAGCAGCCCTACAGACAGCTACAATCAGCCCCAGCATTTT.

The chain recombines TRBV18 with TRBJ2-3; 8 bases align to TRBD2. V lost 4 bases, J lost 2 bases, and 5 bases stayed unmatched. The CDR3 has 15 amino acids. Germline V CDR1 and CDR2: KGHSH, LQKENI. CDR3 loop: CASSLGGGTTDTQYF. CDR3 DNA: TGTGCCAGCTCACTGGGCGGGGGGACCACAGATACGCAGTATTTT.

The chain is built from TRBV27 and TRBJ2-1; a weak D match, TRBD2 (5 bases). Per the germline V gene, CDR1 is MNHEY and CDR2 is SMNVEV (reference sequence). The CDR3 length is 13 residues. V lost 5 bases to trimming and J lost 10 bases, with 15 bases between them. The CDR3: CASSVRGVREQFF. CDR3 nucleotide sequence: TGTGCCAGCAGTGTCCGGGGTGTTAGGGAGCAGTTCTTC.

This clone occurred once. V is TRBV14 and J is TRBJ1-1; the D gene is possibly TRBD1 (5 bases). The CDR3 runs 15 residues. Germline CDR1 is SGHDN and CDR2 is FVKESK. The ends were cut back, 10 bases at V and 0 bases at J, with 18 bases in the middle. The CDR3 coding sequence is TGTGCCACATCACCGGGGCGGACCATGAACACTGAAGCTTTCTTT. Its translation: CATSPGRTMNTEAFF.